The TCR beta chain under discussion was sequenced for a study of blood T cell repertoires in COVID-19. Across the study: Material from acute and convalescent COVID-19 was sourced from the United States, Italy and Spain.

Original analysis: Amplification from reference gene primers served as the basis for estimated nucleated cell counts. Data came from immunoSEQ multiplex PCR; TCRdb stores just in-frame clones and leaves some out. The V and J calls and clone size come from that table; D and trimming were worked out from the DNA. In the table there are under 75,000 clones, approximately 79% of which are singletons. This CDR3 region has 14 residues. Germline-derived CDR1 and CDR2 are DFQATT and SNEGSKA (reference sequence). Trimming left V 3 bases short and J 6 bases short, with 12 bases between. The sample was peripheral blood. The source is a woman aged 70 to 79 with acute or convalescent COVID-19. The chain links TRBV20-1 to TRBJ1-6; D remains unclear. The DNA for the CDR3 is TGCAGTGCTAGTCAGCGCAGAGCTAATTCACCCCTCCACTTT. Protein sequence: CSASQRRANSPLHF.